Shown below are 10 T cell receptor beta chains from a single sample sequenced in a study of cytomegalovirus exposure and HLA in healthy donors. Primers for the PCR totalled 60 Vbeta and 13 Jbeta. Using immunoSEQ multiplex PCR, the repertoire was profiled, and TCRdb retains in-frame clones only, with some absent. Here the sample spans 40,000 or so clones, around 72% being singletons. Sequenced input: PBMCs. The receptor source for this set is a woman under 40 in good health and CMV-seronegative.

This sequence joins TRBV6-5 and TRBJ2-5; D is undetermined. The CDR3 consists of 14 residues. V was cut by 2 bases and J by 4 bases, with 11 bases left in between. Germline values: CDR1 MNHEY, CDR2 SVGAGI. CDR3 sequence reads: CASSYGLARETQYF. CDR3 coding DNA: TGTGCCAGCAGTTACGGTTTAGCCCGAGAGACCCAGTACTTC.

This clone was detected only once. The chain's CDR3 is CASSLGEGQSYEQYF. DNA of the CDR3: TGTGCCAGCTCACTAGGTGAGGGACAGTCCTACGAGCAGTACTTC. The chain couples TRBV18 to TRBJ2-7; 7 positions agree with TRBD1. Germline CDR1 is KGHSH and CDR2 is LQKENI. V dropped 4 bases and J dropped 1; count of bases not matched to a gene: 7. CDR3 length equals 15 residues.

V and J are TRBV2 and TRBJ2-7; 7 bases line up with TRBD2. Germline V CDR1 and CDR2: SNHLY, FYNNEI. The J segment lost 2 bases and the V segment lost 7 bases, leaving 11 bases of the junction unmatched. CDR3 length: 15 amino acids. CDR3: CASITSGTSPYEQYF. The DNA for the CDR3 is TGTGCCAGCATCACAAGCGGGACTTCTCCCTACGAGCAGTACTTC.

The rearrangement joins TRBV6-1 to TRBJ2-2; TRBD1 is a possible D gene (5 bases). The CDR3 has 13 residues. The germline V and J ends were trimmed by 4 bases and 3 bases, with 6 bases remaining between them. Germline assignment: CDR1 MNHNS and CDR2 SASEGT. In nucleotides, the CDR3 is TGTGCCAGCAGTGGACAGCACACCGGGGAGCTGTTTTTT. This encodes CASSGQHTGELFF.

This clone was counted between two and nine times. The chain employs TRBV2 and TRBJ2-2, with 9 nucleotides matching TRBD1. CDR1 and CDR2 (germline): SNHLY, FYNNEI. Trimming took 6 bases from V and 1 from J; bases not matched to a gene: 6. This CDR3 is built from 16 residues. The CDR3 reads CASRRPGQGNTGELFF. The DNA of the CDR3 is TGTGCCAGCAGGAGACCGGGACAGGGGAACACCGGGGAGCTGTTTTTT.

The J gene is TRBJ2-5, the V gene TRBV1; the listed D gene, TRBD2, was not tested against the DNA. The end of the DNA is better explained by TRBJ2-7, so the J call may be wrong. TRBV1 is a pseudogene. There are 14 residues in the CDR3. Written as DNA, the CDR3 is TGCACCAGCAGCCCAGCTAGCGGAAGATACGAGCAGTACTTC. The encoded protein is CTSSPASGRYEQYF.

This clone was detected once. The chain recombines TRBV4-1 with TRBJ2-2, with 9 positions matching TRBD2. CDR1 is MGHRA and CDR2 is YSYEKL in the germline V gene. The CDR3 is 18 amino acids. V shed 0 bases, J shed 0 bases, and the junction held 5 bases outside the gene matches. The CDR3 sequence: CASSQEPASGANTGELFF. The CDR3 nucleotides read TGCGCCAGCAGCCAAGAACCCGCTAGCGGGGCGAACACCGGGGAGCTGTTTTTT.

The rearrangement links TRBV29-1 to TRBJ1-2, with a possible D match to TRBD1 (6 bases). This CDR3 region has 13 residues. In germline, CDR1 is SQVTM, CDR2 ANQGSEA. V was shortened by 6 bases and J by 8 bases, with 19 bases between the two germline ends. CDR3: CSVQGGVSDGYTF. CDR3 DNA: TGCAGCGTCCAAGGGGGGGTCTCGGACGGCTACACCTTC.

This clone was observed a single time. The CDR3 loop reads CSVESGVDYGYTF. The CDR3 DNA sequence: TGCAGCGTTGAATCCGGGGTAGACTATGGCTACACCTTC. The chain employs TRBV29-1 and TRBJ1-2; D ambiguous. Germline V lookup: CDR1 SQVTM, CDR2 ANQGSEA. V lost 2 bases and J lost 3, with 10 bases in between. CDR3 length equals 13 residues. Full variable domain (remainder filled in from reference TRBV29-1 and TRBJ1-2): SAVISQKPSRDICQRGTSLTIQCQVDSQVTMMFWYRQQPGQSLTLIATANQGSEATYESGFVIDKFPISRPNLTFSTLTVSNMSPEDSSIYLCSVESGVDYGYTFGSGTRLTVV.

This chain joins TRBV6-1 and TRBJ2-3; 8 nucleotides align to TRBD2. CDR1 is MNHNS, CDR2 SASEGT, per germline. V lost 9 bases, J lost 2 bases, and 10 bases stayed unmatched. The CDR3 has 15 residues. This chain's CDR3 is CARGGGLAPTDTQYF. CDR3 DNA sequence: TGTGCCAGGGGGGGAGGACTAGCTCCCACAGATACGCAGTATTTT.